Below, 15 T cell receptor beta chains from the same sample are listed, as sequenced in a study of CD8+CD57+ T cells in acquired aplastic anemia (dated by TCRdb to between 2018 and 2020). Sequenced using an Illumina HiSeq 2000. Genomic DNA served as template for TCR beta VDJ combination and CDR3 sequence profiling. TCRdb cleaned the public reads at Q25 with fastp, built clones with MiXCR and kept in-frame beta chains. Rows are unified per CDR3 protein, each entry keeping the most common DNA and genes. For this sample the table gives some 200,000 distinct CDR3 sequences, of which 30% to 40% were detected only once. The ten top clones hold 1% to 1.3% of the sample. The specimen was sorted CD4+, CD8+, or CD8+CD57+ T cells (not recorded which) from PBMCs. These receptors were obtained from a human donor in good health, serving as a control.

The sample holds a few counts of this clonotype. This sequence joins TRBV29-1 and TRBJ2-1, with 8 bases identical to TRBD1. V lost 3 bases to trimming and J lost 8 bases; unmatched junction nucleotides: 9. Germline values: CDR1 SQVTM, CDR2 ANQGSEA. The CDR3 has 14 residues. CDR3 DNA sequence: TGCAGCGTTGACAGGGGGCAAGTAATTGATGAGCAGTTCTTC. Its protein product is CSVDRGQVIDEQFF.

V is TRBV15 and J is TRBJ2-7, with a tentative D call TRBD1 (6 bases). The CDR3 runs 14 residues. CDR1 is LNHNV, CDR2 YYDKDF, per germline (reference sequence). With 1 base removed from V and 3 bases from J, the gap between germline ends came to 10 bases. The CDR3 loop is CATSRAGANYEQYF. The DNA of the CDR3 is TGTGCCACCAGCAGAGCAGGGGCTAACTACGAGCAGTACTTC.

This clonotype was counted many times. The CDR3: CSARDLLAGSNEQFF. Here the CDR3 DNA reads TGCAGTGCTAGAGATCTCCTAGCGGGTTCGAATGAGCAGTTCTTC. The chain joins TRBV20-1 to TRBJ2-1, with 8 bases matching TRBD2. There are 15 residues in the CDR3. Germline V lookup: CDR1 DFQATT, CDR2 SNEGSKA (reference sequence). V lost 0 bases and J lost 7; bases outside the gene matches: 8.

The genes are TRBV10-3 and TRBJ1-1, with 11 bases fitting TRBD1. Germline assignment: CDR1 ENHRY and CDR2 SYGVKD. This CDR3 contains 16 residues. J gave up 1 base and V 4 bases, and 5 bases lay outside the gene matches. CDR3: CAISGGTGGPNTEAFF. CDR3 nucleotide sequence: TGTGCCATCAGTGGGGGGACAGGGGGACCGAACACTGAAGCTTTCTTT.

The chain carries TRBV7-2 and TRBJ1-6; a weak D match, TRBD1 (6 bases). The CDR3 extends over 14 amino acids. The ends were cut back, 5 bases at V and 10 bases at J, with 15 bases in the middle. Germline V lookup: CDR1 SGHTA, CDR2 FQGNSA. The DNA for the CDR3 is TGTGCCAGCAGCCCAGGGGTCGGGGGGTCACCCCTCCACTTT. It translates to CASSPGVGGSPLHF.

V and J are TRBV2 and TRBJ1-2; D perhaps matches TRBD1 (5 bases). Trimming shortened V by 7 bases and J by 8 bases, and 14 bases separated the two germline ends. The CDR3 sequence is 12 residues long. From germline, CDR1 is SNHLY and CDR2 FYNNEI. CDR3 in DNA: TGTGCCAGCACGGGACTAGCGGGAGGCTACACCTTC. Its translation: CASTGLAGGYTF.

This clonotype was recorded at least ten times. The chain has TRBV2 and TRBJ1-5, with D perhaps TRBD1 (5 bases). Germline V lookup: CDR1 SNHLY, CDR2 FYNNEI. The CDR3 extends over 16 amino acids. V was cut by 3 bases and J by 2 bases, with 14 bases left in between. The CDR3 region has the DNA TGTGCCAGCAGTGATATCGGGGGATCGGGCAATCAGCCCCAGCATTTT. Protein sequence: CASSDIGGSGNQPQHF.

As to this clonotype: With a much larger clone just one base away, this may be a read error. The chain combines TRBV5-1 with TRBJ2-7, with a weak D call TRBD1 (5 bases). The germline V gene has CDR1 SGHRS and CDR2 YFSETQ. This CDR3 is 14 amino acids long. The CDR3 here is CASSLAGHLYGQYF. CDR3 nucleotides: TGCGCCAGCAGCTTGGCCGGACACCTCTACGGGCAGTACTTC.

V gene TRBV30 combines with J gene TRBJ1-3, with a possible D match to TRBD1 (5 bases). This CDR3 region has 15 residues. In germline, CDR1 is GTSNPN, CDR2 SVGIG (reference sequence). Trimming took 0 bases from V and 0 from J, leaving 9 bases between them. The CDR3 is CAWSVGGASGNTIYF. The DNA of the CDR3 is TGTGCCTGGAGTGTCGGGGGAGCCTCTGGAAACACCATATATTTT.

A note on this clonotype: It may be a read error: a sequence one base away is much more abundant. The chain combines TRBV19 with TRBJ1-2; D not certain. CDR3 size: 15 residues. Germline assignment: CDR1 LNHDA and CDR2 SQIVND (reference sequence). Trimming took 4 bases from V and 6 from J, leaving 18 bases between them. The CDR3 bases are TGTGCCAGTAGTACCCCCGGGATTGCGCCCAATGGCTACACCTTC. Protein product: CASSTPGIAPNGYTF. Full variable domain (rest looked up from reference TRBV19 and TRBJ1-2): DGGITQSPKYLFRKEGQNVTLSCEQNLNHDAMYWYRQDPGQGLRLIYYSQIVNDFQKGDIAEGYSVSREKKESFPLTVTSAQKNPTAFYLCASSTPGIAPNGYTFGSGTRLTVV.

The CDR3 bases are TGTGCCAGCAGTGGACCGCTAGAATCTAATGAAAAACTGTTTTTT. Translating it yields CASSGPLESNEKLFF. This rearrangement joins TRBV12-3 or TRBV12-4 to TRBJ1-4, with unresolved D. Trimming removed 5 bases at V and 3 bases at J, with 13 bases between. The CDR3 runs 15 residues.

This clonotype was seen a handful of times. The chain is built from TRBV2 and TRBJ2-7, with TRBD1 matching 9 bases. The CDR3 extends over 15 amino acids. The trim removed 8 bases at V and 5 bases at J, leaving 13 bases unmatched. Germline V gene sequence: CDR1 SNHLY, CDR2 FYNNEI. In DNA form, the CDR3 reads TGTGCCAGCTCACGGGGACAGGGATTTTCCCACGAGCAGTACTTC. Its protein product is CASSRGQGFSHEQYF.

This clonotype was counted once. The chain recombines TRBV2 with TRBJ1-6, with 8 bases lining up with TRBD1. The CDR3 runs 15 residues. After removal of 5 bases from V and 1 base from J, the junction contained 1 base not matched to a gene. Germline V CDR1 and CDR2: SNHLY, FYNNEI. The CDR3 nucleotides are TGTGCCAGCAGTCGGACAGGGTCCTATAATTCACCCCTCCACTTT. This sequence encodes CASSRTGSYNSPLHF.

Remarks on this clonotype: The CDR3 ends on some other residue instead of the conserved phenylalanine or tryptophan, so this is likely a read error. This chain joins TRBV9 and TRBJ2-5; 7 bases map to TRBD2. Per the germline V gene, CDR1 is SGDLS and CDR2 is YYNGEE. The CDR3 extends over 14 amino acids. V was pared by 2 bases and J by 5 bases, with 6 bases of the junction left unmatched. In nucleotides, the CDR3 is TGTGCCAGCAGCGTGACTAGCTCTGGGGAGACCCAGTACCTC. This sequence encodes CASSVTSSGETQYL.

The table lists this clonotype with many counts. The chain joins TRBV19 to TRBJ1-1; 8 nucleotides line up with TRBD1. Looked up from germline, CDR1 is LNHDA and CDR2 is SQIVND (reference sequence). CDR3 length: 13 amino acids. V lost 9 bases to trimming and J lost 1 base; unmatched junction nucleotides: 4. DNA for the CDR3: TGTGCCAGCCGGGACAGGACGAACACTGAAGCTTTCTTT. It encodes CASRDRTNTEAFF.